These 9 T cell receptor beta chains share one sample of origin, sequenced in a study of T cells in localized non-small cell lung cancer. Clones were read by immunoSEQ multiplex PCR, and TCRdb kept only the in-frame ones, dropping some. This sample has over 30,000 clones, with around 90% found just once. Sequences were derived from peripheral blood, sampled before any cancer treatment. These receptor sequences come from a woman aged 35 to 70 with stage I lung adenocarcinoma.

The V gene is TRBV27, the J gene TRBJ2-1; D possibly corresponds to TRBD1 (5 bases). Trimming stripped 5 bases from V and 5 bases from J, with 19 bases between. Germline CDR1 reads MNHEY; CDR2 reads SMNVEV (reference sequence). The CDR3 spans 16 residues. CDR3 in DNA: TGTGCCAGCAGTCCGAACCGACAGTTTACCCACAATGAGCAGTTCTTC. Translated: CASSPNRQFTHNEQFF.

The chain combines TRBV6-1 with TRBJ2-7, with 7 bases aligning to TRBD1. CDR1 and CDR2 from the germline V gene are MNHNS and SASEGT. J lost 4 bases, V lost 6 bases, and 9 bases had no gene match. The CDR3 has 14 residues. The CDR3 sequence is CASSPDRWGYEQYF. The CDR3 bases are TGTGCCAGCAGCCCGGACAGGTGGGGATACGAGCAGTACTTC.

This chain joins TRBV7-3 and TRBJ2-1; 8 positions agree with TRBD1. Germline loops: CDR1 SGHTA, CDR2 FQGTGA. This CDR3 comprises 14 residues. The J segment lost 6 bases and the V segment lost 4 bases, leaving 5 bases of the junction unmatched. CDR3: CASSSRTGSNEQFF. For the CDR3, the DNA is TGTGCCAGCAGCTCACGGACAGGGAGCAATGAGCAGTTCTTC.

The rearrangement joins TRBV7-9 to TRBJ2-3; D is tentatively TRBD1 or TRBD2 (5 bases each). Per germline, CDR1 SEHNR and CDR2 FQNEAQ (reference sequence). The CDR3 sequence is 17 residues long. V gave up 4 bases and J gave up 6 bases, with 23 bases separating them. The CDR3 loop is CASSSGTTGPFTDTQYF. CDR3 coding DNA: TGTGCCAGCAGCTCCGGAACGACGGGACCGTTCACTGATACGCAGTATTTT. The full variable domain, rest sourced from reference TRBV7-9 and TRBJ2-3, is DTGVSQNPRHKITKRGQNVTFRCDPISEHNRLYWYRQTLGQGPEFLTYFQNEAQLEKSRLLSDRFSAERPKGSFSTLEIQRTEQGDSAMYLCASSSGTTGPFTDTQYFGPGTRLTVL.

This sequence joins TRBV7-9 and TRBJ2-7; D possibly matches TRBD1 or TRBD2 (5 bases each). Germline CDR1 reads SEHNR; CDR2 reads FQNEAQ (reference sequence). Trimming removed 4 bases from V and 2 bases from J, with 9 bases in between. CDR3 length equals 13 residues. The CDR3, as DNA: TGTGCCAGCAGCTCGGGGCCCCCCTACGAGCAGTACTTC. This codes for CASSSGPPYEQYF.

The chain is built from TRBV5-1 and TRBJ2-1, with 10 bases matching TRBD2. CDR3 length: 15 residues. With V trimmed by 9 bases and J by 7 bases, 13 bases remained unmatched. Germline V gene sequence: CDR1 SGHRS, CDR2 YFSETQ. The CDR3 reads CATRSAGGPENEQFF. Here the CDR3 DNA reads TGCGCCACCAGGTCAGCGGGAGGGCCAGAAAATGAGCAGTTCTTC.

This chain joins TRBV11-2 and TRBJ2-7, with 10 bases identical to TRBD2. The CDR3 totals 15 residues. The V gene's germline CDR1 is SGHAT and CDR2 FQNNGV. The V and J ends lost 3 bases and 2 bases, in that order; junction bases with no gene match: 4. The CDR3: CASSFGLAVAYEQYF. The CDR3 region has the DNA TGTGCCAGCAGCTTCGGACTAGCGGTTGCCTACGAGCAGTACTTC.

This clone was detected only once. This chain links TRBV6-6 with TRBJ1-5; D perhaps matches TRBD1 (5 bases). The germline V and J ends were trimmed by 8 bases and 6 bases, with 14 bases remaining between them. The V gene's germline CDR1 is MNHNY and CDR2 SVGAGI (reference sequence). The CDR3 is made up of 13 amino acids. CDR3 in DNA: TGTGCCAGCGAAGAGACAGTATTTCAGCCCCAGCATTTT. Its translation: CASEETVFQPQHF.

The CDR3 bases are TGCGCCAGCAGTGAGTATAGGGAGAACACTGAAGCTTTCTTT. This translates into CASSEYRENTEAFF. The genes are TRBV10-1 and TRBJ1-1; D is uncertain. The CDR3 contains 14 residues. Germline values: CDR1 WNHNN, CDR2 SYGVQD (reference sequence). V lost 1 base and J 1 base, leaving 7 bases between the germline ends.